The clone carrying this T cell receptor (beta chain) was seen a few times. Each CDR3 protein gets one entry after TCRdb re-called the RT-PCR reads with MiXCR. In the table there are 800,000 to 1,000,000 distinct CDR3 sequences, about a sixth of which are singletons. This entry comes from a study of patients and donors after allogeneic stem cell transplantation. Trimming took off 3 bases at V and 5 bases at J, with 10 bases between the two ends. This CDR3 comprises 13 residues. The V gene's germline CDR1 is MGHRA and CDR2 YSYEKL. V usage is TRBV4-1 and J usage is TRBJ1-1, with D maybe TRBD1 (6 bases). The specimen was blood, either unsorted or a sorted T cell fraction (not recorded which). The receptor's source is a human donor who was either an allogeneic HSCT recipient or a stem cell or donor lymphocyte infusion donor (not recorded which). It is not recorded whose cells these are; they may come from a transplant donor. As DNA, the CDR3 is TGCGCCAGCAGCCAGATACAGGGTACTGAAGCTTTCTTT. This sequence encodes CASSQIQGTEAFF.